This T cell receptor (beta chain) was captured by sequencing in a study of control samples from healthy donors and cancer patients. The CDR3 totals 14 residues. Trimming took 1 base from V and 10 from J, leaving 14 bases between them. The germline V gene encodes CDR1 MNHNS and CDR2 SASEGT. Libraries were prepared by immunoSEQ multiplex PCR; TCRdb keeps only in-frame clonotypes and omits some of them. This repertoire shows about 82,000 clones, roughly 86% found once; its top ten account for 15% to 25%. The source is a man aged 45-60 years in good health. The sample was blood. The rearrangement links TRBV6-1 to TRBJ2-1, with D possibly matching TRBD2 (6 bases). CDR3 in DNA: TGTGCCAGCAGTGAAGGTATCCCCGGGAGAGAGCAGTTCTTC. Translation gives CASSEGIPGREQFF.